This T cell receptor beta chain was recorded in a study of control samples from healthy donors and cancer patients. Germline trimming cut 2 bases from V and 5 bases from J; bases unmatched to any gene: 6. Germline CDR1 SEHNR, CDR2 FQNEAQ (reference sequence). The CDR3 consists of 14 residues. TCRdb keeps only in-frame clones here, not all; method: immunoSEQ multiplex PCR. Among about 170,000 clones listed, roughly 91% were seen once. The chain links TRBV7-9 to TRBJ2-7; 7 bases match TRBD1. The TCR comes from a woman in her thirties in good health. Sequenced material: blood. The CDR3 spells CASSLTRQGHEQYF. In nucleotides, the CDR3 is TGTGCCAGCAGCTTAACTCGACAGGGCCACGAGCAGTACTTC.